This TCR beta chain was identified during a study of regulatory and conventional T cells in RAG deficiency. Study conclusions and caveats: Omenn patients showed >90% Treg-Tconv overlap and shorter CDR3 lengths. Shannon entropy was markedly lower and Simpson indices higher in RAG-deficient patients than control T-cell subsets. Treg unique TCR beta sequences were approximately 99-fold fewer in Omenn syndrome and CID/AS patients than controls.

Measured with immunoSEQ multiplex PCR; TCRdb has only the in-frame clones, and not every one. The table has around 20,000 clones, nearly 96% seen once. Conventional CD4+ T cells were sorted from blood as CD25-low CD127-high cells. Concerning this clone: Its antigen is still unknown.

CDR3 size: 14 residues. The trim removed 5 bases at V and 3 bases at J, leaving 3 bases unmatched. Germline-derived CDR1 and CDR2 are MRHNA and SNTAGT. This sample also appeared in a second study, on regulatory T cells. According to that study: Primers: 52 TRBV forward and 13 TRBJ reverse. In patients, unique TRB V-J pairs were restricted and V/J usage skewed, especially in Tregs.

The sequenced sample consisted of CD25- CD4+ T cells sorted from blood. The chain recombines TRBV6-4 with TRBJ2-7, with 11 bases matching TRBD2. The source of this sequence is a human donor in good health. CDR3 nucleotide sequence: TGTGCCAGCAGTCCTAGCGGGGGGAACTACGAGCAGTACTTC. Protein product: CASSPSGGNYEQYF.